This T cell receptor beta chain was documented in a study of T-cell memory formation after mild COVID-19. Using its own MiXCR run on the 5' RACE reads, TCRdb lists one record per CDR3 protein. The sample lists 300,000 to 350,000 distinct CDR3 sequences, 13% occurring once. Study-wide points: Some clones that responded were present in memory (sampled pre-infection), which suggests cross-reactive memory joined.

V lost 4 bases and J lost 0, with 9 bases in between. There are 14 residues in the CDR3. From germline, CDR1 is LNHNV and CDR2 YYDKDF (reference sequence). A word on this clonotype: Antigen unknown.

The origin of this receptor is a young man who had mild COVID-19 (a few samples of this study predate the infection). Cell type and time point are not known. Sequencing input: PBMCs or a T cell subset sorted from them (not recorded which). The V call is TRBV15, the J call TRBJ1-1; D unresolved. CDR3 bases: TGTGCCACCAGCACCGGTAATCTGAACACTGAAGCTTTCTTT. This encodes CATSTGNLNTEAFF.